The text below deals with one TCR beta chain. Its matching antigen is unknown. These data belong to a study of T cells expressing NK-cell markers. Findings and limits, study-wide: Dominance of the CD3+CD56-NKG2C+ fraction by these clonotypes also held in a handful of donors.

This CDR3 has 13 amino acids. 5'RACE template switching built TCR beta cDNA with unique molecular identifiers. Following a re-call of the 5' RACE reads, TCRdb has one entry per CDR3 protein and lacks DNA. Listed are over 350,000 distinct CDR3 sequences; about 10% falls within the top ten. V and J are TRBV12-3 or TRBV12-4 and TRBJ2-2; without DNA, the TCRdb call of TRBD2 cannot be checked. The receptor's source is a woman aged 45-59 years in good health. Sequenced sample: blood T cells: a sorted CD56 or NKG2C T cell subset, CD4+ or CD8+ T cells, or bulk PBMC T cells (not recorded which). CDR3 protein: CASSLREGGELFF.